Given below is one T cell receptor (beta chain) in context. Its antigen is still unknown. This record comes from a study of CXCR3-negative and CXCR3-positive naive CD8 T cells. The libraries of TRB cDNA were prepared using 5' RACE with UMI labels. TCRdb reworked the 5' RACE reads into one entry per CDR3 protein, no DNA. The sample includes 6,000 or so distinct CDR3 sequences. Study-wide findings and caveats: Freshly isolated PBMCs were used in most assays, given partial CXCR3 loss after freezing. Naive subsets were similarly diverse, while memory CD8+ repertoires were much less diverse. Hydrophobicity was higher for TRB CDR3s found in CXCR3-positive naive cells than in CXCR3-negative naive cells. Comparison of naive CXCR3-negative and CXCR3-positive cells revealed similar TRBV-TRBJ usage, while memory cells differed.

The source is a human donor in good health. Some clones in this sample may be carry-over from other donors' samples. The material sequenced was naive CXCR3+ CD8+ T cells from blood. Subset of the sample: CD45RO-CCR7+CD27+CD95- naive CD8+ T cells expressing CXCR3 (TNR3+).

The CDR3 loop is CASSLGAQSHNQPQHF. V is TRBV7-9 and J is TRBJ1-5. Germline V CDR1 and CDR2: SEHNR, FQNEAQ (reference sequence). The CDR3 spans 16 residues. Variable domain in full (rest from reference TRBV7-9 and TRBJ1-5): DTGVSQNPRHKITKRGQNVTFRCDPISEHNRLYWYRQTLGQGPEFLTYFQNEAQLEKSRLLSDRFSAERPKGSFSTLEIQRTEQGDSAMYLCASSLGAQSHNQPQHFGDGTRLSIL.